This T cell receptor (beta chain) was sequenced during a study of shared clonotypes between healthy human individuals. Assay: immunoSEQ multiplex PCR; the TCRdb copy retains only in-frame clones and omits some. The sample contains over a million clones, approximately 78% of which appear only once. Germline V gives CDR1 MDHEN, CDR2 SYDVKM. The CDR3 runs 13 residues. V lost 6 bases, J lost 4 bases, and 3 bases stayed unmatched. The source material was memory CD4+ T cells from PBMCs. As for subset: CD45RA-negative fraction. The genes are TRBV28 and TRBJ2-3, with 8 positions matching TRBD2. The sequence was obtained from a man between 18 and 29 years old in good health. Some clones in this sample may be carry-over from other donors' samples. The CDR3 nucleotides are TGTGCCAGCAGATCGGGAGGGCCAGATACGCAGTATTTT. It is translated as CASRSGGPDTQYF.